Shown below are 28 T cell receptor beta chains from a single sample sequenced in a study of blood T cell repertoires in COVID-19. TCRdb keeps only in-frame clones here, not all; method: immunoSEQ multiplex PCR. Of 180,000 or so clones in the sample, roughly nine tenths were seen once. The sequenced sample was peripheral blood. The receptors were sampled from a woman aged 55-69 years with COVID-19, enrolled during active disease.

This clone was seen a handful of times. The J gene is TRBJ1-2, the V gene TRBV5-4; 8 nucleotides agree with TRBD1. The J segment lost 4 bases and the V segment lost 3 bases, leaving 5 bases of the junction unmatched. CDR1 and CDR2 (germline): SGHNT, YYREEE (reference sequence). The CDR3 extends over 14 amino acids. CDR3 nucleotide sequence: TGTGCCAGCAGCTCCAGGGGGCGCGGCTATGGCTACACCTTC. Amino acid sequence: CASSSRGRGYGYTF. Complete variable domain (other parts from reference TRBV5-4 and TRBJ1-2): ETGVTQSPTHLIKTRGQQVTLRCSSQSGHNTVSWYQQALGQGPQFIFQYYREEENGRGNFPPRFSGLQFPNYSSELNVNALELDDSALYLCASSSRGRGYGYTFGSGTRLTVV.

The CDR3 reads CASSYSGLAGVGTYEQYF. The CDR3 nucleotides read TGTGCCAGCAGTTACTCCGGACTAGCGGGAGTAGGAACCTACGAGCAGTACTTC. This chain uses TRBV6-2 or TRBV6-3 with TRBJ2-7; 13 nucleotides match TRBD2. The CDR3 loop spans 18 amino acids. The J segment lost 2 bases and the V segment lost 0 bases, leaving 7 bases of the junction unmatched. Germline assignment: CDR1 MNHEY and CDR2 SVGEGT.

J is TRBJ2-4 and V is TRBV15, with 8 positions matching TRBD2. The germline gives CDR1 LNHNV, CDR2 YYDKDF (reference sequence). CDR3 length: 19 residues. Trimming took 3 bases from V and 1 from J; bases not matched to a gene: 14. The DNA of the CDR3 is TGTGCCACCAGCAGGGAACTAGCGGCACGAGGGGGGGCCAAAAACATTCAGTACTTC. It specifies CATSRELAARGGAKNIQYF.

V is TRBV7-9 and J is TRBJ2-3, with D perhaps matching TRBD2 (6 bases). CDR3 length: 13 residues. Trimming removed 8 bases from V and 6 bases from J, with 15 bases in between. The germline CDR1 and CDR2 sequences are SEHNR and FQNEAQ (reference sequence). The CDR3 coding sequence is TGTGCCAGCTCGCGGGAAAGACGCGATACGCAGTATTTT. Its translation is CASSRERRDTQYF.

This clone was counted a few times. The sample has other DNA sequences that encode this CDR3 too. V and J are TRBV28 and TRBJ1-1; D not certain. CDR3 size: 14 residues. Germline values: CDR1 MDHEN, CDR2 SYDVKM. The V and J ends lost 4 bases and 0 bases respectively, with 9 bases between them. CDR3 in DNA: TGTGCCAGCAGTTCTTTAGCCATGAACACTGAAGCTTTCTTT. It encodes CASSSLAMNTEAFF.

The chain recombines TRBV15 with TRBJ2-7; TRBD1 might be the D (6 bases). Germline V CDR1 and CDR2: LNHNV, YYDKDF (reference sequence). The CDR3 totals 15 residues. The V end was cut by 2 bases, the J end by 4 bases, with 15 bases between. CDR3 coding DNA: TGTGCCACCAGCAGAACGACAGGAATTAAGTACGAGCAGTACTTC. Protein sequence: CATSRTTGIKYEQYF.

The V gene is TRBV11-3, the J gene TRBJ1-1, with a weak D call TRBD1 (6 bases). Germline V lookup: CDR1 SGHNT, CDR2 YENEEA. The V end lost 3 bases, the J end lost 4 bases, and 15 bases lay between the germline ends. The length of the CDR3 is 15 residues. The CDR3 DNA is TGTGCCAGCAGCTTTGGGACAAGAGGGTTCACTGAAGCTTTCTTT. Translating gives CASSFGTRGFTEAFF.

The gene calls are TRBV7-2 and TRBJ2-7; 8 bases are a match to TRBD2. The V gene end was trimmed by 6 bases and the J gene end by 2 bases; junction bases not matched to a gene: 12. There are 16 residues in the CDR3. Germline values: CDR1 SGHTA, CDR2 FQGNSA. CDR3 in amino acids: CASRLGGSGTAYEQYF. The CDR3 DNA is TGTGCCAGCAGGCTAGGGGGTAGCGGGACGGCCTACGAGCAGTACTTC.

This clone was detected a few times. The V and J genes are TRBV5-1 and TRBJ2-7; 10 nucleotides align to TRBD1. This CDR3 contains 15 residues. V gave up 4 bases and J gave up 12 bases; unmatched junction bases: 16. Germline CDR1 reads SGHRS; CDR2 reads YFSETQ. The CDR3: CASSTRGQGPPNRYF. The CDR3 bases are TGCGCCAGCAGCACGCGGGGACAGGGGCCCCCCAATCGGTACTTC.

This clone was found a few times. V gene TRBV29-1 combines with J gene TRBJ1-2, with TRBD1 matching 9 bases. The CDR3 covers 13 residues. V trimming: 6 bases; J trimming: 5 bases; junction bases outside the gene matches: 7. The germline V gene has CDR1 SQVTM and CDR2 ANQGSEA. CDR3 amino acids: CSVVTGGGYGYTF. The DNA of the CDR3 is TGCAGCGTGGTTACAGGGGGCGGATATGGCTACACCTTC.

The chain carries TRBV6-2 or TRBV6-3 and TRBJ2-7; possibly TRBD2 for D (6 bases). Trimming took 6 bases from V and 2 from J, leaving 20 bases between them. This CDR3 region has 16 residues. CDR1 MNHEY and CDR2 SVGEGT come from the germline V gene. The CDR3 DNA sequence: TGTGCCAGCAGCCGGAACCGGGACTTCCTTGCCTACGAGCAGTACTTC. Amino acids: CASSRNRDFLAYEQYF.

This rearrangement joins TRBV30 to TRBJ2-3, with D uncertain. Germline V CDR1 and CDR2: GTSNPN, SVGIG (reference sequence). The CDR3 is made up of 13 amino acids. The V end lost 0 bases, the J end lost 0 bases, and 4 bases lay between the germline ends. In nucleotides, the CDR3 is TGTGCCTGGAGTGTAACTAGCACAGATACGCAGTATTTT. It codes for CAWSVTSTDTQYF.

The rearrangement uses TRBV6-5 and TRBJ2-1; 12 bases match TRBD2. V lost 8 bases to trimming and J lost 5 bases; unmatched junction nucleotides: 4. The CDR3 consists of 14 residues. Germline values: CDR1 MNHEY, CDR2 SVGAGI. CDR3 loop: CASATSGSHNEQFF. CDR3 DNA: TGTGCCAGCGCGACTAGCGGGAGCCACAATGAGCAGTTCTTC.

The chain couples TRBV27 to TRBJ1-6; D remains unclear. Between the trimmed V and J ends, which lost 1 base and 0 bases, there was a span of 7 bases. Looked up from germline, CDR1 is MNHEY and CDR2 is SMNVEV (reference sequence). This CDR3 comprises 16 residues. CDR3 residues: CASSLLGSSYNSPLHF. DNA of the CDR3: TGTGCCAGCAGTTTATTGGGGAGCTCCTATAATTCACCCCTCCACTTT.

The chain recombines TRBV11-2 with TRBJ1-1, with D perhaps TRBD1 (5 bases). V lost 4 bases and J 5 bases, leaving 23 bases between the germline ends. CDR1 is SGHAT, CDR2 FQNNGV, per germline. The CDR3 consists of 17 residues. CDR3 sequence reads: CASSSPRRGRERTEAFF. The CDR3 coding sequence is TGTGCCAGCAGCTCACCCAGGCGGGGCAGGGAAAGAACTGAAGCTTTCTTT.

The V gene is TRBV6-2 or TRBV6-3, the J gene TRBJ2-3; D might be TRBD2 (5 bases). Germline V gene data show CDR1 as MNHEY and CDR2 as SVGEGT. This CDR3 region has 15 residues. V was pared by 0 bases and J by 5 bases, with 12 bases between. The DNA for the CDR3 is TGTGCCAGCAGTTACTCGGAGCGGTCGGGAGATACGCAGTATTTT. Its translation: CASSYSERSGDTQYF.

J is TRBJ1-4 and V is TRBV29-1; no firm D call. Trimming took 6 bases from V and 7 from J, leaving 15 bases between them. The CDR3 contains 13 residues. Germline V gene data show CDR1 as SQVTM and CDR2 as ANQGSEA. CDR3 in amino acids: CSVAVGGAEKLFF. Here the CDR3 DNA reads TGCAGCGTCGCGGTCGGAGGAGCTGAAAAACTGTTTTTT.

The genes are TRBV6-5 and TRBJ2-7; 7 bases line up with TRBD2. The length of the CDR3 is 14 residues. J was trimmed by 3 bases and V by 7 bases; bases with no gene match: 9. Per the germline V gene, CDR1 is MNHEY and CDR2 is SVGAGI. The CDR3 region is CASTRTRIHYEQYF. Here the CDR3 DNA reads TGTGCCAGCACCCGGACTAGAATACACTACGAGCAGTACTTC.

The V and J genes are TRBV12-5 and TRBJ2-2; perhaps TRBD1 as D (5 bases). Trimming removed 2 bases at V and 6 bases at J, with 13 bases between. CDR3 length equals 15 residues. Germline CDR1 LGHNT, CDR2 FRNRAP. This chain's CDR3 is CASGLFQGSAGELFF. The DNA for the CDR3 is TGTGCTAGTGGTTTGTTTCAGGGTTCTGCCGGGGAGCTGTTTTTT.

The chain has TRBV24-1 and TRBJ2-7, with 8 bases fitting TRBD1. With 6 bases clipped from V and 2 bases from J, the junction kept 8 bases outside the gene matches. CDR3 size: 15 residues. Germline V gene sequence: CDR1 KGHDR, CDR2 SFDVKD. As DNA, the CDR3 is TGTGCCACCAGTTCAAACAGGGGGTTACCCTACGAGCAGTACTTC. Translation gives CATSSNRGLPYEQYF.

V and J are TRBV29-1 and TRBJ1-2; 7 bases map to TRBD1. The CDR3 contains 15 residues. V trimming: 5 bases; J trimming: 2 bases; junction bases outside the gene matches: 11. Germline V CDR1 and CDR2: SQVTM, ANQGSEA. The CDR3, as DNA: TGCAGCGTTCGAGGGTCACAGGGGAACAACTATGGCTACACCTTC. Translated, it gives CSVRGSQGNNYGYTF.

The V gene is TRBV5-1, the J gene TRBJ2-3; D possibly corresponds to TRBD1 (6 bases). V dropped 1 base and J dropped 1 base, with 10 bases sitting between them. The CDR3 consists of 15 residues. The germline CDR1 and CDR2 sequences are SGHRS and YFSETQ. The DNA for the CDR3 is TGCGCCAGCAGCTTGTCAAACAGGGGCACAGATACGCAGTATTTT. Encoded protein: CASSLSNRGTDTQYF.

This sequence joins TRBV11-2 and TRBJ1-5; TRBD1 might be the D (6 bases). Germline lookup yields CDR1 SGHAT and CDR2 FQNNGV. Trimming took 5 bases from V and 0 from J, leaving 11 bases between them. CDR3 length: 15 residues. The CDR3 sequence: CASSPQGYSNQPQHF. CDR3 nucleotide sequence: TGTGCCAGCAGCCCACAGGGTTATAGCAATCAGCCCCAGCATTTT.

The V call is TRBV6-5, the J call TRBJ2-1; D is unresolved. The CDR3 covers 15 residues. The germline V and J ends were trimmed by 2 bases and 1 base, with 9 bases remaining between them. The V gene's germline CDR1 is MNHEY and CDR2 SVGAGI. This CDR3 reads CASSYRLDSYNEQFF. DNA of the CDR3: TGTGCCAGCAGTTACCGCCTAGATTCCTACAATGAGCAGTTCTTC.

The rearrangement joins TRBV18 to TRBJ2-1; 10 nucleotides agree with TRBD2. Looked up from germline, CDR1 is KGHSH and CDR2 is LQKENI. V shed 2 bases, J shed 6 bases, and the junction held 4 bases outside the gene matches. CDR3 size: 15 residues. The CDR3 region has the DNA TGTGCCAGCTCACCAAGCGGGAGGGCCATCAATGAGCAGTTCTTC. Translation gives CASSPSGRAINEQFF.

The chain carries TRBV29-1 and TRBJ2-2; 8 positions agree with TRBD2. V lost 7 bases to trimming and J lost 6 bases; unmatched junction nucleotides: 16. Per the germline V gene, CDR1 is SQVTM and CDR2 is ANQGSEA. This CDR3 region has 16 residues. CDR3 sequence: CSAETRAGGLAGELFF. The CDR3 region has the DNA TGCAGCGCCGAGACACGCGCGGGGGGCTTGGCCGGGGAGCTGTTTTTT.

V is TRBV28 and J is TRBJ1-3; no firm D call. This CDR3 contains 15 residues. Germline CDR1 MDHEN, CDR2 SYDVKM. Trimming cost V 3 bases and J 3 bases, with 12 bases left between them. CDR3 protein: CASSFEGGGGNTIYF. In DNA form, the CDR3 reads TGTGCCAGCAGTTTTGAAGGAGGTGGTGGAAACACCATATATTTT.

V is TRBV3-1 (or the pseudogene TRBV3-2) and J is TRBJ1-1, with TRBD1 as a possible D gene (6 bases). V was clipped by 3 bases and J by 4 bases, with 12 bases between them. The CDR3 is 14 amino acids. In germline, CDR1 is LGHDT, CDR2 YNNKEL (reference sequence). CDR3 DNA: TGTGCCAGCAGCCAGAAGGACAGCAGCACTGAAGCTTTCTTT. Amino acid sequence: CASSQKDSSTEAFF.